This is a list of T cell receptor beta chains from one sample in a study of blood T cells in healthy people across ages. TCRdb redid the calling of the 5' RACE reads with MiXCR, one entry per CDR3 protein. The sample has more than 550,000 distinct CDR3 sequences, 22% seen once; the top ten hold under 25%. The sample comprised blood. Receptors originate from a man aged 70-80 years in good health. Each CDR3 is given with its conserved first and last residue. A D gene is named only where the DNA matches it firmly. Clone size is shown for a subset of rows, as once, few, many or a class of expanded clone.

DNA: TGTGCCAGCAGCCAAGCGGCGGACGATCAGCCCCAGCATTTT; CDR3: CASSQAADDQPQHF; size: NA; D: NA; J: TRBJ1-5; V: TRBV3-1
DNA: TGTGCCAGCAGCTCAGCCCGGCTAGCGGGTTCCTGGTCAGATACGCAGTATTTT; CDR3: CASSSARLAGSWSDTQYF; size: NA; D: TRBD2; J: TRBJ2-3; V: TRBV7-2
DNA: TGTGCCAGCAGCGCCCACAGGGATTCTTACTCTGGGGCCAACGTCCTGACTTTC; CDR3: CASSAHRDSYSGANVLTF; size: few; D: NA; J: TRBJ2-6; V: TRBV9
DNA: TGCAGATCGGGGGGGTCGCTGGATACGCAGTATTTT; CDR3: CRSGGSLDTQYF; size: few; D: TRBD2; J: TRBJ2-3; V: TRBV20-1
DNA: TGTGCCAGTGGACAGGGGTCTGAAAAACTGTTTTTT; CDR3: CASGQGSEKLFF; size: NA; D: TRBD1; J: TRBJ1-4; V: TRBV28
DNA: TGTGCCAGTAGTATGGGGAACACTGAAGCTTTCTTT; CDR3: CASSMGNTEAFF; size: NA; D: NA; J: TRBJ1-1; V: TRBV19
DNA: TGTGCCAGCACCTCTGATTCCCAAGAGACCCAGTACTTC; CDR3: CASTSDSQETQYF; size: NA; D: NA; J: TRBJ2-5; V: TRBV5-5
DNA: TGCAGTGCTAGATACCCAGCGGGAGTTAACAATGAGCAGTTCTTC; CDR3: CSARYPAGVNNEQFF; size: few; D: TRBD2; J: TRBJ2-1; V: TRBV20-1
DNA: TGCGCCAGCAGCTTGGGAGGACTAGCGGCCACAGATACGCAGTATTTT; CDR3: CASSLGGLAATDTQYF; size: NA; D: TRBD2; J: TRBJ2-3; V: TRBV5-1
DNA: TGCAGCGTTGAGAGACTAGCGAGTAATGAGCAGTTCTTC; CDR3: CSVERLASNEQFF; size: few; D: TRBD2; J: TRBJ2-1; V: TRBV29-1
DNA: TGTGCCAGCGGATCTACTCAGCCCCAGCATTTT; CDR3: CASGSTQPQHF; size: NA; D: NA; J: TRBJ1-5; V: TRBV6-6
DNA: TGTGCCAGCAGCTTAAATGGGGGCGCGGAAAATTCACCCCTCCACTTT; CDR3: CASSLNGGAENSPLHF; size: NA; D: NA; J: TRBJ1-6; V: TRBV7-2
DNA: TGCGCCAGCAGCCAAGAGGCAGGGGGCAATCAGCCCCAGCATTTT; CDR3: CASSQEAGGNQPQHF; size: many; D: NA; J: TRBJ1-5; V: TRBV4-1
DNA: TGCAGCGTTGTGGGACAGGGAACAGATACGCAGTATTTT; CDR3: CSVVGQGTDTQYF; size: few; D: TRBD1; J: TRBJ2-3; V: TRBV29-1
DNA: TGTGCCAGCAGTATCCGACTAGCGGGTACCTACGAGCAGTACTTC; CDR3: CASSIRLAGTYEQYF; size: few; D: TRBD2; J: TRBJ2-7; V: TRBV28
DNA: TGTGCCAGCAGTTACTCGAGCGGTTCAAACATTCAGTACTTC; CDR3: CASSYSSGSNIQYF; size: NA; D: NA; J: TRBJ2-4; V: TRBV6-6
DNA: TGCAGTGCTAGGCCCCACGGGGGTAAGAACACTGAAGCTTTCTTT; CDR3: CSARPHGGKNTEAFF; size: NA; D: NA; J: TRBJ1-1; V: TRBV20-1
DNA: TGCAGTGCTGCTCAGGGGGCCCAGGGTGCAACTAATGAAAAACTGTTTTTT; CDR3: CSAAQGAQGATNEKLFF; size: many; D: TRBD1; J: TRBJ1-4; V: TRBV20-1
DNA: TGTGCCAGCAGTACCCAGGGACAGGGGGAAAAACTGTTTTTT; CDR3: CASSTQGQGEKLFF; size: few; D: TRBD1; J: TRBJ1-4; V: TRBV12-3/TRBV12-4
DNA: TGCAGTGCCATTGATGACCTAGCCAAAAACATTCAGTACTTC; CDR3: CSAIDDLAKNIQYF; size: NA; D: NA; J: TRBJ2-4; V: TRBV20-1
DNA: TGTGCCAGCAGCGTAGCGGATCAAACGAACACTGAAGCTTTCTTT; CDR3: CASSVADQTNTEAFF; size: few; D: NA; J: TRBJ1-1; V: TRBV9
DNA: TGCGCCAGCAGCACAGAGTCAGGGGGCCGGCAGTTCTTC; CDR3: CASSTESGGRQFF; size: NA; D: TRBD1; J: TRBJ2-1; V: TRBV4-1
DNA: TGTGCCACCTCCCTAGCGGGAGGCAGAAGAGAGACCCAGTACTTC; CDR3: CATSLAGGRRETQYF; size: NA; D: TRBD2; J: TRBJ2-5; V: TRBV6-2/TRBV6-3
DNA: TGTGCCAGCAGCTGGGGGGCCGAGACCCAGTACTTC; CDR3: CASSWGAETQYF; size: NA; D: NA; J: TRBJ2-5; V: TRBV11-2
DNA: TGTGCCAGCACCAAGGGGACAGGGGTCATTCAAGATGAGCAGTTCTTC; CDR3: CASTKGTGVIQDEQFF; size: few; D: TRBD1; J: TRBJ2-1; V: TRBV6-6
DNA: TGTGCCAGCAGCTCGAGTTCAACTAATGAAAAACTGTTTTTT; CDR3: CASSSSSTNEKLFF; size: many; D: NA; J: TRBJ1-4; V: TRBV7-8
DNA: TGTGCCAGCAGTTACGGGGACTTTAGCACAGATACGCAGTATTTT; CDR3: CASSYGDFSTDTQYF; size: few; D: NA; J: TRBJ2-3; V: TRBV6-6
DNA: TGTGCCAGCAGTTTACGAAGACATGGCTACACCTTC; CDR3: CASSLRRHGYTF; size: NA; D: NA; J: TRBJ1-2; V: TRBV28
DNA: TGTGCCAGCATGAGGAGCTCTAACTATGGCTACACCTTC; CDR3: CASMRSSNYGYTF; size: NA; D: NA; J: TRBJ1-2; V: TRBV12-3/TRBV12-4
DNA: TGTGCCAGCAGCGAGACAGGCAATCGGGGTACGCAGTATTTT; CDR3: CASSETGNRGTQYF; size: NA; D: NA; J: TRBJ2-3; V: TRBV11-2
DNA: TGTGCCAGCTCACCCATGGAAACTGAAGCTTTCTTT; CDR3: CASSPMETEAFF; size: NA; D: NA; J: TRBJ1-1; V: TRBV18
DNA: TGTGCCAGCAGCCCGACAGGGCTCCAGTCTAATGAAAAACTGTTTTTT; CDR3: CASSPTGLQSNEKLFF; size: NA; D: TRBD1; J: TRBJ1-4; V: TRBV6-1
DNA: TGTGCCAGCAGCCCCGCGGGCCCCTTTCATGAGCAGTTCTTC; CDR3: CASSPAGPFHEQFF; size: few; D: NA; J: TRBJ2-1; V: TRBV27
DNA: TGTGCCAGCTCACTAGAGGGACTACCGGGGGATACGCAGTATTTT; CDR3: CASSLEGLPGDTQYF; size: few; D: TRBD2; J: TRBJ2-3; V: TRBV18
DNA: TGCAGTGCCCAAGCTTCGGGGCCCTACGAGCAGTACTTC; CDR3: CSAQASGPYEQYF; size: once; D: NA; J: TRBJ2-7; V: TRBV20-1
DNA: TGCGCCAGCAGCTCCCGGGAGGTTCTGGGCACAGATACGCAGTATTTT; CDR3: CASSSREVLGTDTQYF; size: few; D: TRBD2; J: TRBJ2-3; V: TRBV4-1
DNA: TGTGCCGGTATCGCTAGCGCCAGCTCCTACAATGAGCAGTTCTTC; CDR3: CAGIASASSYNEQFF; size: NA; D: NA; J: TRBJ2-1; V: TRBV19
DNA: TGTGCCAGCAGCCCGTCGTTCTTGGATACGCAGTATTTT; CDR3: CASSPSFLDTQYF; size: NA; D: NA; J: TRBJ2-3; V: TRBV11-2
DNA: TGTGCCAGTAGTATACTAGTCACCGGGGAGCTGTTTTTT; CDR3: CASSILVTGELFF; size: few; D: NA; J: TRBJ2-2; V: TRBV19
DNA: TGTGCCAGCAGTTACATCCAGGGCCTTGAGCAGTTCTTC; CDR3: CASSYIQGLEQFF; size: few; D: NA; J: TRBJ2-1; V: TRBV6-5
DNA: TGTGCCAGCAACCTAGGGACAGGGCGGGTGACTGAAGCTTTCTTT; CDR3: CASNLGTGRVTEAFF; size: NA; D: TRBD1; J: TRBJ1-1; V: TRBV7-8
DNA: TGTGCCTGGAGGGCAGGGGGCAATGAGCAGTTCTTC; CDR3: CAWRAGGNEQFF; size: NA; D: TRBD1; J: TRBJ2-1; V: TRBV30
DNA: TGTGCCAGCAGTCTAACCCTTAGCGGGAGGGGAGATACGCAGTATTTT; CDR3: CASSLTLSGRGDTQYF; size: NA; D: TRBD2; J: TRBJ2-3; V: TRBV27
DNA: TGTGCCATTGGGGGGACAGCCTACAATGAGCAGTTCTTC; CDR3: CAIGGTAYNEQFF; size: NA; D: NA; J: TRBJ2-1; V: TRBV28
DNA: TGCAGTGCTTCCAGGAGGCAGGACTATGGCTACACCTTC; CDR3: CSASRRQDYGYTF; size: NA; D: NA; J: TRBJ1-2; V: TRBV20-1
DNA: TGTGCCAGCCCCCCACTCGGGACCGCCTCGGATGGCTACACCTTC; CDR3: CASPPLGTASDGYTF; size: NA; D: NA; J: TRBJ1-2; V: TRBV28
DNA: TGTGCCAGCAGCTTCCAGGGTGAGGCCACTGAAGCTTTCTTT; CDR3: CASSFQGEATEAFF; size: few; D: NA; J: TRBJ1-1; V: TRBV7-3
DNA: TGTGCCAGCAGCCCTCGGGGGACAGGGACCCACGAGCAGTACTTC; CDR3: CASSPRGTGTHEQYF; size: NA; D: TRBD1; J: TRBJ2-7; V: TRBV9
DNA: TGTGCCAGCAGTTGGAACAGGGACTACAATGAGCAGTTCTTC; CDR3: CASSWNRDYNEQFF; size: NA; D: NA; J: TRBJ2-1; V: TRBV27
DNA: TGTGCCAGCAGTTTTGCGCCAACCCCAGAGACCCAGTACTTC; CDR3: CASSFAPTPETQYF; size: few; D: NA; J: TRBJ2-5; V: TRBV28
DNA: TGTGCCAGCAGCCACGGGGTATCGAGGTCCTACAATGAGCAGTTCTTC; CDR3: CASSHGVSRSYNEQFF; size: many; D: NA; J: TRBJ2-1; V: TRBV28
DNA: TGTGCCAGCAGCCTGACAGGGTTAAATTCACCCCTCCACTTT; CDR3: CASSLTGLNSPLHF; size: NA; D: TRBD1; J: TRBJ1-6; V: TRBV7-7
DNA: TGTGCCAGCAGCCTCAGCGGGGAGGCCTACAATGAGCAGTTCTTC; CDR3: CASSLSGEAYNEQFF; size: once; D: TRBD2; J: TRBJ2-1; V: TRBV9
DNA: TGTGCCAGCAGCGCGGGACTTTTGTACAATGAGCAGTTCTTC; CDR3: CASSAGLLYNEQFF; size: few; D: NA; J: TRBJ2-1; V: TRBV7-2
DNA: TGTGCCAGCAGCCCCTACCAGGGGTTTGGCTTCTACGAGCAGTACTTC; CDR3: CASSPYQGFGFYEQYF; size: few; D: NA; J: TRBJ2-7; V: TRBV28